This T cell receptor (beta chain) comes out of a study of CD8+ T cells in alopecia areata. Findings of the study overall: Numerous expanded lesional clones remained in scalp and blood during tofacitinib.

As for treatment: oral pan-JAK inhibitor, 5-10 mg twice daily. V was cut by 4 bases and J by 2 bases, with 19 bases left in between. This CDR3 has 16 residues. In germline, CDR1 is SGHRS, CDR2 YFSETQ. A remark on this clone: What it binds is unknown.

Following RNA extraction, reverse transcription yielded cDNA that acted as the sequencing template. Profiling relied on immunoSEQ multiplex PCR, and the TCRdb table lists in-frame clones only, not all of them. Of some 170,000 clones detected, roughly 50% appear once; the ten largest clones hold roughly 16%. V is TRBV5-1 and J is TRBJ2-7; D possibly uses TRBD1 or TRBD2 (7 bases each). The sequenced sample was CD4+ T cells sorted from blood, obtained at approximately week 60, from a patient treated with tofacitinib. This receptor was identified in a human donor with alopecia areata. The CDR3, as DNA: TGCGCCAGCAGCCAAGACCGGGGGGACAGAGCCTACGAGCAGTACTTC. Translation gives CASSQDRGDRAYEQYF.